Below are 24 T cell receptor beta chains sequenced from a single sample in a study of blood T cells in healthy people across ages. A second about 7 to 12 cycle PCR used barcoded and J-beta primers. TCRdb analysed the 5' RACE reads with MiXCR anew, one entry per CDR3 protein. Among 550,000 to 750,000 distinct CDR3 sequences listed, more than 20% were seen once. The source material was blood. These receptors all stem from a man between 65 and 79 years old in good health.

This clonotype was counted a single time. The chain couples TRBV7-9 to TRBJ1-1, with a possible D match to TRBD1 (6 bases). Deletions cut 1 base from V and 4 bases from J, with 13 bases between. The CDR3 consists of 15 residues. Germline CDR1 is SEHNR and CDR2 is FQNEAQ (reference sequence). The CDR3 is CASSLGGGGVTEAFF. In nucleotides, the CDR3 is TGTGCCAGCAGCTTAGGCGGGGGCGGGGTCACTGAAGCTTTCTTT.

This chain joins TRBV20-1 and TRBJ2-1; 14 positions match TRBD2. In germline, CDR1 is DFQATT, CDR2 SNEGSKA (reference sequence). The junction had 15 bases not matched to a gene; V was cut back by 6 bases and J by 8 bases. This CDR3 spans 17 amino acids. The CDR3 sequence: CSAPARRTSGRYDEQFF. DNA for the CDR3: TGCAGTGCCCCAGCCCGACGGACTAGCGGGAGGTATGATGAGCAGTTCTTC.

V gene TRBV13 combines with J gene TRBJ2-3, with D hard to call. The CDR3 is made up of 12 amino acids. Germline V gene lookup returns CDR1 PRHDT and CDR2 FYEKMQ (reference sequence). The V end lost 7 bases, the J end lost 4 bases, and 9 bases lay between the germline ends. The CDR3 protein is CASNSLSDTQYF. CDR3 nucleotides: TGTGCCAGCAATTCTCTCTCAGATACGCAGTATTTT.

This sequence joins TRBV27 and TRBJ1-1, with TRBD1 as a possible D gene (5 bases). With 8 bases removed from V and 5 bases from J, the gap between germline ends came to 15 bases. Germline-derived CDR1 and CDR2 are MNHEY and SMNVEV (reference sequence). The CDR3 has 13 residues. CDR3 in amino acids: CASGLRAGTEAFF. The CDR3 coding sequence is TGTGCCAGCGGGCTAAGAGCAGGGACTGAAGCTTTCTTT.

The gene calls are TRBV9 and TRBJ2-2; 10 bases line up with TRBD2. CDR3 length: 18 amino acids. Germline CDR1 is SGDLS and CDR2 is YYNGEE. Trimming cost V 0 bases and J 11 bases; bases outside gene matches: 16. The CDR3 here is CASSVGLAGVMPSTELFF. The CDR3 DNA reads TGTGCCAGCAGCGTAGGTCTAGCGGGAGTTATGCCCTCTACAGAGCTGTTTTTT.

The CDR3 spells CASSFRLAGGMGEQYF. The CDR3 DNA follows: TGTGCCAGCAGCTTCCGACTAGCGGGAGGGATGGGGGAGCAGTACTTC. The chain carries TRBV7-8 and TRBJ2-5; 14 bases are a match to TRBD2. V lost 3 bases, J lost 11 bases, and 11 bases stayed unmatched. CDR1 SGHVS and CDR2 FQNEAQ come from the germline V gene. This CDR3 is 16 amino acids long. Full variable domain (outside the CDR3, taken from reference TRBV7-8 and TRBJ2-5): GAGVSQSPRYKVAKRGQDVALRCDPISGHVSLFWYQQALGQGPEFLTYFQNEAQLDKSGLPSDRFFAERPEGSVSTLKIQRTQQEDSAVYLCASSFRLAGGMGEQYFGPGTRLLVL.

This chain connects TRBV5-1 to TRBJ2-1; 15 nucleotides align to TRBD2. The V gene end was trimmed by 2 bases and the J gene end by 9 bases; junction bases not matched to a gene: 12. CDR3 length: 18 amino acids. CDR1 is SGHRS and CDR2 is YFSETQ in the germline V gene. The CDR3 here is CASSLLTPGLAGGGEQFF. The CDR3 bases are TGCGCCAGCAGCTTACTAACACCGGGACTAGCGGGAGGAGGTGAGCAGTTCTTC.

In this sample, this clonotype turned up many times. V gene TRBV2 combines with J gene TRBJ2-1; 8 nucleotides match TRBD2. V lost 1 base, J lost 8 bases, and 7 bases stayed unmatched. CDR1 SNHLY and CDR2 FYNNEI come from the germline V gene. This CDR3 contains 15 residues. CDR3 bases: TGTGCCAGCAGTGAAGAAGGACTAGCCCGCTATGAGCAGTTCTTC. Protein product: CASSEEGLARYEQFF.

Here the CDR3 DNA reads TGTGCCAGCATCCAAGGGGGAAGAGGGGATGGCTACACCTTC. Translation: CASIQGGRGDGYTF. This chain joins TRBV6-6 and TRBJ1-2; weak D call: TRBD1 (6 bases). The germline gives CDR1 MNHNY, CDR2 SVGAGI (reference sequence). The CDR3 consists of 14 residues. Trimming removed 7 bases at V and 6 bases at J, with 18 bases between.

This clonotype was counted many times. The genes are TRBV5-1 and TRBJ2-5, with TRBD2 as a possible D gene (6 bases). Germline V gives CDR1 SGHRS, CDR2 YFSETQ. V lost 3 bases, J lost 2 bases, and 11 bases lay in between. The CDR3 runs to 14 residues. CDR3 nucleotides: TGCGCCAGCAGCTCGGACTACCTACAAGAGACCCAGTACTTC. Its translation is CASSSDYLQETQYF.

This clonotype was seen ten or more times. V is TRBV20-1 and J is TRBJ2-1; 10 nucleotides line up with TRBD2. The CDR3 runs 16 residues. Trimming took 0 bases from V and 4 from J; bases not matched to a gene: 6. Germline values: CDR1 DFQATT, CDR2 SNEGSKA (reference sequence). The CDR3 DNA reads TGCAGTGCTAGAGATAGGGGACTAGCGACTTACAATGAGCAGTTCTTC. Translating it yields CSARDRGLATYNEQFF.

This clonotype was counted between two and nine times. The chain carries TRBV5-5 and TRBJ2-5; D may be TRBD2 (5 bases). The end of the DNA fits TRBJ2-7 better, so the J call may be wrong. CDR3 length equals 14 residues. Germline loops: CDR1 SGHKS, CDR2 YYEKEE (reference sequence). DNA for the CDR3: TGTGCCAGCAGGCCGTCGGCGGGCTCCTACGAGCAGTACTTC. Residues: CASRPSAGSYEQYF.

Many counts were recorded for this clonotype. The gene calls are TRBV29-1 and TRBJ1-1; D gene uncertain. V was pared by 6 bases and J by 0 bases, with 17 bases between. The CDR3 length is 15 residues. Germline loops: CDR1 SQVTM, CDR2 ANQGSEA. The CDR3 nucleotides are TGCAGCGTCCTGCGGCACCTAGATGTGAACACTGAAGCTTTCTTT. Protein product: CSVLRHLDVNTEAFF.

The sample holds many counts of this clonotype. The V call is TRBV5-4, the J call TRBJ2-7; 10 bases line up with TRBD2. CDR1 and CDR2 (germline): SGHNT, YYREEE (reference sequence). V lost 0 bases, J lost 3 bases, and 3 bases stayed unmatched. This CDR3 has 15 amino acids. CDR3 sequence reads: CASSLASGSYYEQYF. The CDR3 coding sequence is TGTGCCAGCAGCTTGGCTAGCGGGAGTTACTACGAGCAGTACTTC.

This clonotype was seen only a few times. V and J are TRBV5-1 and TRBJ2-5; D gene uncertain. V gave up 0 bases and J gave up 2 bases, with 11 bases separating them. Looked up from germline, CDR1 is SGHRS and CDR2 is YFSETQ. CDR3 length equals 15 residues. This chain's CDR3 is CASSLGSAPQETQYF. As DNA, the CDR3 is TGCGCCAGCAGCTTGGGATCAGCGCCACAAGAGACCCAGTACTTC.

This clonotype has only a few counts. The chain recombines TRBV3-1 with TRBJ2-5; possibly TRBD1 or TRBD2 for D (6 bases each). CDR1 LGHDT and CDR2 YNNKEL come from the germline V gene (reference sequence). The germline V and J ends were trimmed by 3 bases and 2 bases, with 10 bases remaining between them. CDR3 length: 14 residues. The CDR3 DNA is TGTGCCAGCAGCCACGGAGGGGGGCAAGAGACCCAGTACTTC. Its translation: CASSHGGGQETQYF.

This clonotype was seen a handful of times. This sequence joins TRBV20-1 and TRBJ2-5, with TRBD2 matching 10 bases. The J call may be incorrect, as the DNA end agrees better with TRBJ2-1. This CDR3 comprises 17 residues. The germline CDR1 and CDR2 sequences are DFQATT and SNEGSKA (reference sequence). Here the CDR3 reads CSARDQGILAGADEQFF. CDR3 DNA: TGCAGTGCTAGAGATCAAGGTATCCTAGCGGGAGCGGATGAGCAGTTCTTC.

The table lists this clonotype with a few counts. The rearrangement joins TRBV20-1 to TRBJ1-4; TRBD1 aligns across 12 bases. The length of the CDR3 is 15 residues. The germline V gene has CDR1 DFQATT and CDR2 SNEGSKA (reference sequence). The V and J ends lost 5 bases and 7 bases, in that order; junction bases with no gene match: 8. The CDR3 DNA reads TGCAGTGCTGGCGGGACAGGGGGCAGGACTGAAAAACTGTTTTTT. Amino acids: CSAGGTGGRTEKLFF.

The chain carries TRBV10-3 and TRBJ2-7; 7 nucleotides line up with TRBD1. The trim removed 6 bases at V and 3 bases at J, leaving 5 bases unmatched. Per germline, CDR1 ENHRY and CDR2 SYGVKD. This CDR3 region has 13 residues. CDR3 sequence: CAIRMTGNYEQYF. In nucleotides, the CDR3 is TGTGCCATCAGGATGACAGGGAACTACGAGCAGTACTTC.

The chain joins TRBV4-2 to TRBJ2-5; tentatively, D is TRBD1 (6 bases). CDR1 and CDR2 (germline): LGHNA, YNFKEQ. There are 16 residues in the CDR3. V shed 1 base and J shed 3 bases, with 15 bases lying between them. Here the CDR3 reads CASSQGGAGAKETQYF. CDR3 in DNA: TGTGCCAGCAGCCAAGGCGGCGCAGGGGCTAAAGAGACCCAGTACTTC.

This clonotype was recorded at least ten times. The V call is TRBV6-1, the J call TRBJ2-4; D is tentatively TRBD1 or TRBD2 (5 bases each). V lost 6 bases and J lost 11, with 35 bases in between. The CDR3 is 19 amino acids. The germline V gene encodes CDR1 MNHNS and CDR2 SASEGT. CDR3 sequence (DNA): TGTGCCAGCAGCAAAACCCAACTGCGTAACGGGACGCCAAAAGGGGTTCAGTACTTC. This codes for CASSKTQLRNGTPKGVQYF.

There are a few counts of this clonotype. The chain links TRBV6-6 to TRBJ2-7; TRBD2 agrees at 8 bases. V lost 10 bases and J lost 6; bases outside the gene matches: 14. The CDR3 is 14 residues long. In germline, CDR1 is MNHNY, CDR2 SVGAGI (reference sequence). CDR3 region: CATCSGMGFSEQYF. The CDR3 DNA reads TGTGCCACCTGTAGCGGGATGGGTTTTAGCGAGCAGTACTTC.

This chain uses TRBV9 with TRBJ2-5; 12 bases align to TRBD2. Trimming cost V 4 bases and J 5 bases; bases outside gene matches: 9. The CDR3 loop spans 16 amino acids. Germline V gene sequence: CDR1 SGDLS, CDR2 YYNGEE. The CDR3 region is CASSQGLAGAGETQYF. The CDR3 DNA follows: TGTGCCAGCAGCCAGGGACTAGCGGGTGCGGGGGAGACCCAGTACTTC.

CDR3 amino acids: CAISESDTEAFF. CDR3 sequence (DNA): TGTGCCATCAGTGAGTCGGACACTGAAGCTTTCTTT. This sequence joins TRBV10-3 and TRBJ1-1; no definite D call. The CDR3 is 12 residues long. Germline V gene sequence: CDR1 ENHRY, CDR2 SYGVKD. V was clipped by 0 bases and J by 3 bases, with 2 bases between them.